The rows below give T cell receptor beta chains drawn from one sample of a study of blood T cell repertoires in COVID-19. Here immunoSEQ multiplex PCR was the method, and the copy in TCRdb shows in-frame clones only, minus some. The table records about 210,000 clones, about 89% of them present only once. The sequenced sample was peripheral blood. Source of these receptors: a woman in her thirties or forties with acute or convalescent COVID-19. CDR3s include the opening cysteine and the closing phenylalanine or tryptophan. The D gene is left open where the match is weak. Rows give clone size only sometimes, using once, few, many, or a class for an expanded clone.

>17|TRBV5-4|TRBJ1-2|few|TRBD1
CASSLPLNPGQNYGYTF
TGTGCCAGCAGCTTGCCCTTAAATCCGGGACAGAACTATGGCTACACCTTC
>15|TRBV7-2|TRBJ2-3|NA|NA
CASTKTGVPWDTQYF
TGTGCCAGCACCAAAACGGGGGTCCCGTGGGATACGCAGTATTTT
>16|TRBV19|TRBJ1-2|once|TRBD1
CASSPWEMDRNYGYTF
TGTGCCAGTAGCCCCTGGGAAATGGACAGGAACTATGGCTACACCTTC
>14|TRBV20-1|TRBJ1-2|NA|TRBD1
CSASKGASNYGYTF
TGCAGTGCTAGTAAGGGGGCATCCAACTATGGCTACACCTTC
>13|TRBV18|TRBJ2-5|NA|NA
CASSSIDGETQYF
TGTGCCAGCTCATCCATCGACGGGGAGACCCAGTACTTC
>13|TRBV29-1|TRBJ1-6|NA|NA
CSVGEGTNSPLHF
TGCAGCGTTGGGGAGGGAACTAATTCACCCCTCCACTTT
>17|TRBV12-5|TRBJ1-4|once|TRBD1
CASGLALKGGLNEKLFF
TGTGCTAGTGGTTTGGCTCTGAAAGGGGGCCTTAATGAAAAACTGTTTTTT
>13|TRBV30|TRBJ2-5|NA|TRBD1
CAWATTGRETQYF
TGTGCCTGGGCCACGACAGGGAGAGAGACCCAGTACTTC
>15|TRBV6-5|TRBJ2-3|NA|TRBD2
CASSEGASGAGEQYF
TGTGCCAGCTCTGAGGGGGCTAGCGGGGCAGGGGAGCAGTATTTT
>13|TRBV11-2|TRBJ2-1|NA|NA
CASSLGTGYEQFF
TGTGCCAGCAGCTTAGGTACAGGGTATGAGCAGTTCTTC
>19|TRBV23-1|TRBJ2-5|NA|TRBD2
CASSQPGTTIVRYQETQYF
TGCGCCAGCAGTCAACCCGGGACTACTATAGTACGGTACCAAGAGACCCAGTACTTC
>16|TRBV20-1|TRBJ1-1|few|NA
CSASSPPAGRNTEAFF
TGCAGTGCTAGTTCCCCCCCCGCCGGGAGGAACACTGAAGCTTTCTTT
>14|TRBV19|TRBJ1-1|NA|NA
CASSGQGRVTEAFF
TGTGCCAGTAGTGGTCAGGGGAGGGTCACTGAAGCTTTCTTT
>19|TRBV19|TRBJ1-1|NA|TRBD1
CASSRLGGTAKLENTEAFF
TGTGCCAGTAGCCGTTTGGGCGGGACAGCTAAACTTGAGAACACTGAAGCTTTCTTT
>15|TRBV4-1|TRBJ1-5|once|NA
CASSQDWAGNQPQHF
TGCGCCAGCAGCCAAGATTGGGCCGGCAATCAGCCCCAGCATTTT
>16|TRBV11-2|TRBJ2-1|NA|TRBD1
CASSSPVGQGLNEQFF
TGTGCCAGCAGCTCACCCGTAGGACAGGGACTCAATGAGCAGTTCTTC
>14|TRBV11-2|TRBJ2-5|NA|NA
CASSLGTAQETQYF
TGTGCCAGCAGCTTAGGGACAGCTCAAGAGACCCAGTACTTC
>13|TRBV27|TRBJ2-3|NA|NA
CASSSTGTDTQYF
TGTGCCAGCAGTTCAACGGGCACAGATACGCAGTATTTT
>17|TRBV18|TRBJ2-2|NA|NA
CASSPRVQATNTGELFF
TGTGCCAGCTCACCACGAGTCCAGGCCACGAACACCGGGGAGCTGTTTTTT
>15|TRBV9|TRBJ2-5|NA|NA
CASSVQDRPGETQYF
TGTGCCAGCAGCGTACAAGACAGGCCCGGGGAGACCCAGTACTTC
>11|TRBV2|TRBJ2-1|NA|NA
CASRGLNEQFF
TGTGCCAGCAGAGGACTAAATGAGCAGTTCTTC
>15|TRBV18|TRBJ1-3|NA|TRBD1
CASSLHRGSGNTIYF
TGTGCCAGCTCACTACACAGGGGCTCTGGAAACACCATATATTTT
>15|TRBV15|TRBJ1-5|NA|NA
CATSRDRGGSQPQHF
TGTGCCACCAGCAGAGATAGGGGGGGCAGTCAGCCCCAGCATTTT
>14|TRBV4-2|TRBJ1-1|NA|TRBD1
CASSQRWRGPEAFF
TGTGCCAGCAGCCAAAGGTGGAGGGGGCCCGAAGCTTTCTTT
>14|TRBV30|TRBJ1-2|NA|NA
CAWSVVGQNYGYTF
TGTGCCTGGAGTGTAGTGGGGCAAAACTATGGCTACACCTTC
>18|TRBV7-9|TRBJ2-4|NA|NA
CASSFDVLGHRYQNIQYF
TGTGCCAGCAGCTTCGATGTATTGGGACATAGGTATCAAAACATTCAGTACTTC
>17|TRBV24-1|TRBJ2-3|once|TRBD2
CATSDLGLAESTDTQYF
TGTGCCACCAGTGATTTGGGACTAGCGGAAAGCACAGATACGCAGTATTTT
>16|TRBV5-3|TRBJ1-2|NA|TRBD1
CARSVTGGAVDYGYTF
TGTGCCAGAAGCGTCACAGGGGGGGCTGTAGACTATGGCTACACCTTC
>14|TRBV5-1|TRBJ2-2|NA|TRBD1
CASQTGANTGELFF
TGCGCCAGCCAGACAGGGGCGAACACCGGGGAGCTGTTTTTT
>12|TRBV19|TRBJ1-1|NA|NA
CASSTTGIWAFF
TGTGCCAGTAGTACCACAGGAATTTGGGCTTTCTTT
>13|TRBV18|TRBJ1-5|NA|TRBD1
CASSARGDQPQHF
TGTGCCAGCTCAGCCAGGGGGGATCAGCCCCAGCATTTT
>14|TRBV7-2|TRBJ2-4|NA|NA
CASSLGGDSNIQYF
TGTGCCAGCAGCTTAGGGGGGGATTCGAACATTCAGTACTTC
>15|TRBV19|TRBJ1-3|NA|TRBD1
CASTRTGESGNTIYF
TGTGCCAGTACCAGGACAGGGGAATCTGGAAACACCATATATTTT
>14|TRBV6-5|TRBJ1-2|NA|NA
CASRAGTLNYGYTF
TGTGCCAGCAGAGCAGGAACATTAAACTATGGCTACACCTTC
>13|TRBV10-3|TRBJ1-1|NA|NA
CAITPGGDTEAFF
TGTGCCATCACCCCGGGAGGGGACACTGAAGCTTTCTTT
>14|TRBV11-3|TRBJ2-3|NA|NA
CASSLWGAPDTQYF
TGTGCCAGCAGCTTATGGGGAGCCCCGGATACGCAGTATTTT
>15|TRBV29-1|TRBJ1-1|NA|NA
CSVERRTAMNTEAFF
TGCAGCGTTGAGCGAAGGACAGCCATGAACACTGAAGCTTTCTTT
>15|TRBV5-1|TRBJ1-2|NA|NA
CASSLVLWGDYGYTF
TGCGCCAGCAGCCTGGTTCTTTGGGGGGACTATGGCTACACCTTC
>15|TRBV5-1|TRBJ1-1|NA|NA
CASSWRDYSTTEAFF
TGCGCCAGCAGCTGGAGGGACTATTCGACCACTGAAGCTTTCTTT
>14|TRBV6-1|TRBJ1-2|NA|NA
CASSEGPAGYGYTF
TGTGCCAGCAGTGAAGGGCCGGCAGGCTATGGCTACACCTTC
>18|TRBV3-1/TRBV3-2|TRBJ2-3|NA|NA
CASSQVTPFRDWADTQYF
TGTGCCAGCAGCCAAGTTACACCTTTCAGGGATTGGGCAGATACGCAGTATTTT
>16|TRBV5-4|TRBJ2-3|NA|NA
CASSLGPLTTGDTQYF
TGTGCCAGCAGCTTGGGCCCGCTTACCACGGGAGATACGCAGTATTTT
>16|TRBV11-2|TRBJ1-2|NA|NA
CASSLVNRVLWYGYTF
TGTGCCAGCAGCTTAGTCAATCGGGTTTTATGGTATGGCTACACCTTC
>13|TRBV6-2/TRBV6-3|TRBJ1-2|NA|TRBD1
CASSKDRGYGYTF
TGTGCCAGCAGCAAGGACAGGGGATATGGCTACACCTTC
>13|TRBV4-1|TRBJ1-5|NA|NA
CASSQVGVQPQHF
TGCGCCAGCAGCCAAGTCGGAGTTCAGCCCCAGCATTTT
>18|TRBV7-2|TRBJ1-2|NA|NA
CASSLGVRQEKAYYGYTF
TGTGCCAGCAGCTTAGGTGTGAGACAGGAAAAGGCCTACTATGGCTACACCTTC
>16|TRBV7-9|TRBJ1-4|NA|NA
CASSLVGGHWREKLFF
TGTGCCAGCAGCTTAGTAGGGGGACATTGGAGGGAAAAACTGTTTTTT
>15|TRBV28|TRBJ1-5|NA|NA
CASILGQEFSQPQHF
NA
>14|TRBV27|TRBJ1-1|NA|NA
CASSPGTPNTEAFF
TGTGCCAGCAGTCCCGGGACACCGAACACTGAAGCTTTCTTT
>14|TRBV24-1|TRBJ1-1|NA|NA
CATSEGGRNTEAFF
TGTGCCACCAGTGAGGGAGGACGGAACACTGAAGCTTTCTTT
>16|TRBV6-4|TRBJ1-4|NA|NA
CASSEHAGLQNEKLFF
TGTGCCAGCAGTGAGCACGCCGGGTTGCAGAATGAAAAACTGTTTTTT
>15|TRBV7-6|TRBJ2-1|NA|TRBD2
CASSLMGGGAREQFF
TGTGCCAGCAGCTTAATGGGCGGGGGTGCAAGGGAGCAGTTCTTC